These T cell receptor beta chains were read from a single sample in a study of identifying expanded T cells in peripheral blood. TCRdb's table, derived via immunoSEQ multiplex PCR, lists solely in-frame clones and lacks some. The sample lists 60,000 to 70,000 clones, around 86% occurring once. The sequencing sample was made of blood. The receptors come from a person aged 18-69 years in good health. Both conserved end residues are part of each CDR3. The D gene is left open where the match is weak. Only part of the rows carry a size: once, few, many, or a class if the clone is expanded.

j_call clone_size d_call v_call cdr3_aa cdr3_nt
TRBJ1-3 - - TRBV25-1 CASTSPLGGGNTIYF TGTGCCAGCACCTCACCCCTTGGGGGAGGAAACACCATATATTTT
TRBJ1-3 - TRBD1 TRBV5-8 CASSPDDRGISGNTIYF TGTGCCAGCAGCCCGGATGACAGGGGGATCTCTGGAAACACCATATATTTT
TRBJ2-1 - - TRBV9 CASSVTGLPYNEQFF TGTGCCAGCAGCGTTACAGGGCTCCCCTACAATGAGCAGTTCTTC
TRBJ2-7 - - TRBV30 CAWSGGSAYEQYF TGTGCCTGGAGTGGGGGAAGCGCCTACGAGCAGTACTTC
TRBJ1-2 - - TRBV18 CASSPLDRVKNYGYTF TGTGCCAGCTCACCCTTGGACAGAGTTAAAAACTATGGCTACACCTTC
TRBJ2-1 - TRBD2 TRBV6-5 CASSYAGDEAEDEQFF TGTGCCAGCAGTTACGCGGGGGATGAGGCGGAGGATGAGCAGTTCTTC
TRBJ2-5 - - TRBV19 CASSSGSAETETQYF TGTGCCAGTAGCTCCGGGTCGGCGGAGACAGAGACCCAGTACTTC
TRBJ2-7 - - TRBV2 CASSGTSNEQYF TGTGCCAGCAGTGGGACCTCCAACGAGCAGTACTTC
TRBJ1-5 - - TRBV6-1 CASSPLGISNQPQHF TGTGCCAGCAGCCCCCTGGGAATCAGCAATCAGCCCCAGCATTTT
TRBJ1-3 - - TRBV7-2 CASSLEGVPGGNTIYF TGTGCCAGCAGCTTAGAGGGCGTCCCGGGTGGAAACACCATATATTTT
TRBJ2-2 - TRBD2 TRBV7-2 CASSLGGGLPGELFF TGTGCCAGCAGCTTGGGCGGGGGTTTACCCGGGGAGCTGTTTTTT
TRBJ1-3 - TRBD1 TRBV5-1 CASSPGQGRGNTIYF TGCGCCAGCAGCCCAGGACAGGGGAGGGGAAACACCATATATTTT
TRBJ2-1 - TRBD1 TRBV28 CASSLYGTGGMNEQFF TGTGCCAGCAGTTTGTACGGGACAGGGGGTATGAATGAGCAGTTCTTC
TRBJ2-5 - - TRBV14 CASSPNGRLQETQYF TGTGCCAGCAGTCCTAATGGCAGGCTACAAGAGACCCAGTACTTC
TRBJ2-1 - - TRBV11-2 CASSLETAQVYYNEQFF TGTGCCAGCAGCTTAGAGACGGCACAGGTTTATTACAATGAGCAGTTCTTC
TRBJ2-7 - - TRBV7-2 CASSLAAGEKYEQYF TGTGCCAGCAGCCTAGCCGCCGGGGAAAAATACGAGCAGTACTTC
TRBJ2-1 once - TRBV5-1 CASSLDYSRGNGQFF TGCGCCAGCAGCTTGGACTACTCTCGAGGGAATGGGCAGTTCTTC
TRBJ2-7 - - TRBV7-8 CASKADLLYEQYF TGTGCCAGCAAGGCGGACCTTCTATACGAGCAGTACTTC
TRBJ2-5 - - TRBV19 CASSPAQGAQETQYF TGTGCCAGTAGTCCCGCCCAGGGTGCCCAAGAGACCCAGTACTTC
TRBJ2-6 - - TRBV4-3 CASSQGAGLGANVLTF TGCGCCAGCAGCCAAGGGGCCGGGCTCGGGGCCAACGTCCTGACTTTC
TRBJ2-2 - - TRBV4-1 CASSQRATDNTGELFF TGCGCCAGCAGCCAAAGGGCGACAGATAACACCGGGGAGCTGTTTTTT
TRBJ2-5 - - TRBV5-1 CASSLGDGQETQYF TGCGCCAGCAGCTTGGGGGACGGACAAGAGACCCAGTACTTC
TRBJ1-6 once - TRBV4-1 CASTPGQGGIHSPLHF TGCGCCAGCACCCCAGGGCAGGGCGGTATCCATTCACCCCTCCACTTT
TRBJ2-3 - - TRBV27 CATAGRGLLTDTQYF TGTGCCACGGCGGGGAGGGGGCTACTCACAGATACGCAGTATTTT
TRBJ2-3 - - TRBV27 CASRKNRGTLSTDTQYF TGTGCCAGCAGAAAGAATCGGGGGACACTTAGCACAGATACGCAGTATTTT
TRBJ1-1 - - TRBV4-1 CASSRGGLNTEAFF TGCGCCAGCAGCCGGGGCGGCCTGAACACTGAAGCTTTCTTT